Sequencing of this T cell receptor (beta chain) was carried out in a study of monozygotic twins with inflammatory bowel disease. A word on this clonotype: Its specificity is unknown.

Whole blood supplied total RNA, and T cells were not sorted. Whole-study results and caveats: IBD patients shared fewer clonotypes with other individuals than healthy twins, especially patients with disease activity signs. Limited statistical power may explain no repertoire similarity difference between concordant and discordant twins.

The team made cDNA by running eight separate reactions for each sample. TCRdb re-called the 5' RACE reads; one entry per CDR3 protein, DNA not given. The table gives some 150,000 distinct CDR3 sequences; the top ten clones make up around 7% of it. Germline V gives CDR1 DFQATT, CDR2 SNEGSKA (reference sequence). This CDR3 comprises 15 residues. The chain carries TRBV20-1 and TRBJ1-1; TCRdb selects TRBD1, and the lack of DNA leaves this call unchecked. The receptor was isolated from a human donor with ulcerative colitis or Crohn's disease, or a healthy co-twin of an affected twin (not recorded which). Sequenced material: blood. CDR3 protein: CSARAGGRLNTEAFF.